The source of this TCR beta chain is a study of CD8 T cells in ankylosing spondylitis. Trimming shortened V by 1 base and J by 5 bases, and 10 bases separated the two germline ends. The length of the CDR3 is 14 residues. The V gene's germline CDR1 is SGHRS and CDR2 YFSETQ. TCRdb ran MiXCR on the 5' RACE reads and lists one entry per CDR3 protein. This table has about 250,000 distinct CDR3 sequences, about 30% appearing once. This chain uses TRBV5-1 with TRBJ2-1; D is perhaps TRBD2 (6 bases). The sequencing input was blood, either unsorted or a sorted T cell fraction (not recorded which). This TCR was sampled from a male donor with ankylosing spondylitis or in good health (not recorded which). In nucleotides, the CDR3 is TGCGCCAGCAGCTTGCAGGAGCGGGACAATGAGCAGTTCTTC. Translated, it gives CASSLQERDNEQFF. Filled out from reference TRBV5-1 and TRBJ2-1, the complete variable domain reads KAGVTQTPRYLIKTRGQQVTLSCSPISGHRSVSWYQQTPGQGLQFLFEYFSETQRNKGNFPGRFSGRQFSNSRSEMNVSTLELGDSALYLCASSLQERDNEQFFGPGTRLTVL.